What follows describes a single TCR beta chain. Antigen: not known. The sample is drawn from a study of T cells in pancreatic ductal adenocarcinoma. Study observations and caveats: Tumor samples had fewer productive templates and approximately 8.8-fold fewer unique clonotypes than blood. Tumor-versus-blood clonality comparisons may be biased toward lower tumor diversity. Blood clonality (about 0.069) did not differ significantly from tumor (approximately 0.1). The resected pancreatic cancer cohort was biased toward the minority with early-stage disease.

Clones were read by immunoSEQ multiplex PCR, and TCRdb kept only the in-frame ones, dropping some. Of about 98,000 clones listed, nearly 95% were seen once; the top ten hold 3.1%. Selected pancreatic ductal adenocarcinoma patients had undergone surgery without neoadjuvant therapy. V gave up 5 bases and J gave up 10 bases, with 15 bases separating them. There are 12 residues in the CDR3. Germline V gene data show CDR1 as MNHNS and CDR2 as SASEGT. The sequencing input was PBMCs. This rearrangement joins TRBV6-1 to TRBJ2-7; D might be TRBD1 (6 bases). The sequence came from a human donor with pancreatic ductal adenocarcinoma. The CDR3 here is CASSPNRATQYF. Written as DNA, the CDR3 is TGTGCCAGCAGTCCCAACAGGGCAACTCAGTACTTC.